One sample yielded the 28 T cell receptor beta chains listed below, sequenced in a study of cytomegalovirus exposure and HLA in healthy donors. Generated by immunoSEQ multiplex PCR, the TCRdb table keeps only in-frame clones and is missing some. In the table there are approximately 150,000 clones, around 90% of which are singletons. Material: PBMCs. These TCRs come from a woman between 18 and 29 years old in good health and CMV-seropositive.

The chain couples TRBV19 to TRBJ2-3, with 8 bases that match TRBD1. This CDR3 region has 15 residues. V dropped 5 bases and J dropped 3; count of bases not matched to a gene: 7. Germline lookup yields CDR1 LNHDA and CDR2 SQIVND (reference sequence). The CDR3 coding sequence is TGTGCCAGTAGTTCTCGGACAGGGTATACAGATACGCAGTATTTT. It translates to CASSSRTGYTDTQYF.

This chain uses TRBV29-1 with TRBJ2-5, with 8 bases aligning to TRBD2. Germline V CDR1 and CDR2: SQVTM, ANQGSEA. The CDR3 is 13 amino acids. Germline trimming cut 3 bases from V and 5 bases from J; bases unmatched to any gene: 5. For the CDR3, the DNA is TGCAGCGTTGAGGGGGGACTAGGGGAGACCCAGTACTTC. Protein: CSVEGGLGETQYF.

This clone came up once. CDR3 sequence reads: CASSQDRQPNQPQHF. CDR3 in DNA: TGCGCCAGCAGCCAAGATAGACAGCCGAATCAGCCCCAGCATTTT. This chain links TRBV4-3 with TRBJ1-5; D may be TRBD1 (5 bases). Trimming took 0 bases from V and 4 from J, leaving 10 bases between them. The CDR3 has 15 residues. From germline, CDR1 is LGHNA and CDR2 YSLEER.

This clone occurred a few times. J is TRBJ1-5 and V is TRBV27; D gene unclear. Germline V gene sequence: CDR1 MNHEY, CDR2 SMNVEV (reference sequence). V was cut by 5 bases and J by 7 bases, with 6 bases left in between. This CDR3 contains 11 residues. The CDR3 nucleotides are TGTGCCAGCAGTCCCAGACAGCCCCAGCATTTT. It yields the protein CASSPRQPQHF.

The chain is built from TRBV5-6 and TRBJ2-5; 9 nucleotides agree with TRBD1. With V trimmed by 0 bases and J by 4 bases, 4 bases remained unmatched. The length of the CDR3 is 15 residues. Germline CDR1 and CDR2: SGHDT and YYEEEE. The chain's CDR3 is CASSLEGQGGETQYF. CDR3 coding DNA: TGTGCCAGCAGCTTGGAGGGACAGGGTGGAGAGACCCAGTACTTC.

This clone was seen only once. This rearrangement joins TRBV15 to TRBJ2-7, with 7 bases identical to TRBD1. The V gene's germline CDR1 is LNHNV and CDR2 YYDKDF (reference sequence). V dropped 2 bases and J dropped 4; count of bases not matched to a gene: 2. The CDR3 contains 13 residues. The CDR3 region is CATSRQTGYEQYF. For the CDR3, the DNA is TGTGCCACCAGCAGACAGACAGGGTACGAGCAGTACTTC.

J is TRBJ2-1 and V is TRBV27; 7 nucleotides align to TRBD1. J gave up 4 bases and V 4 bases, and 10 bases lay outside the gene matches. The CDR3 extends over 16 amino acids. The germline V gene has CDR1 MNHEY and CDR2 SMNVEV (reference sequence). The CDR3 sequence: CASSSYRGEKYNEQFF. The CDR3 nucleotides read TGTGCCAGCAGTTCTTACAGGGGCGAAAAATACAATGAGCAGTTCTTC.

The chain couples TRBV6-1 to TRBJ2-5; D remains unclear. The J call may be faulty, since TRBJ2-7 better matches the DNA end. The CDR3 has 13 amino acids. In germline, CDR1 is MNHNS, CDR2 SASEGT. This CDR3 is CASSNTLVYEQYF. CDR3 sequence (DNA): TGTGCCAGCAGTAATACGCTAGTCTACGAGCAGTACTTC.

The CDR3 bases are TGTGCCAGCAGCTTGGGACTAGCGCCATACAATGAGCAGTTCTTC. It is translated as CASSLGLAPYNEQFF. V usage is TRBV5-5 and J usage is TRBJ2-1; TRBD2 matches 8 bases. Trimming took 0 bases from V and 4 from J; bases not matched to a gene: 3. This CDR3 has 15 amino acids. Per the germline V gene, CDR1 is SGHKS and CDR2 is YYEKEE (reference sequence).

The V gene is TRBV18, the J gene TRBJ1-2; 11 nucleotides agree with TRBD1. Germline trimming cut 4 bases from V and 3 bases from J; bases unmatched to any gene: 4. The CDR3 length is 15 residues. Germline V CDR1 and CDR2: KGHSH, LQKENI. This CDR3 is CASSQPGQGDYGYTF. CDR3 coding DNA: TGTGCCAGCTCACAACCGGGACAGGGGGACTATGGCTACACCTTC.

This clone was seen only once. This chain joins TRBV19 and TRBJ1-5; 8 bases line up with TRBD1. Germline V CDR1 and CDR2: LNHDA, SQIVND (reference sequence). Trimming took 2 bases from V and 6 from J; bases not matched to a gene: 3. CDR3 length: 14 residues. CDR3 sequence reads: CASSISGGPQPQHF. In DNA, the CDR3 is TGTGCCAGTAGTATATCAGGGGGCCCTCAGCCCCAGCATTTT.

The chain is built from TRBV6-6 and TRBJ2-1; TRBD2 is a possible D gene (6 bases). This CDR3 has 14 amino acids. The germline V gene has CDR1 MNHNY and CDR2 SVGAGI (reference sequence). V lost 8 bases and J lost 2, with 13 bases in between. Written as DNA, the CDR3 is TGTGCCAGCTTCTCTAGCGATACCTACAATGAGCAGTTCTTC. Protein product: CASFSSDTYNEQFF.

This clone appeared a single time. V is TRBV5-5 and J is TRBJ1-2, with D unclear. There are 13 residues in the CDR3. Germline V gene sequence: CDR1 SGHKS, CDR2 YYEKEE (reference sequence). Trimming took 4 bases from V and 5 from J, leaving 12 bases between them. The CDR3 bases are TGTGCCAGCAGCCCTGCGGCGACTTATGGCTACACCTTC. Translated, it gives CASSPAATYGYTF.

This sequence joins TRBV6-6 and TRBJ1-3, with a tentative D call TRBD1 (6 bases). CDR1 MNHNY and CDR2 SVGAGI come from the germline V gene (reference sequence). The CDR3 runs to 16 residues. Trimming took 2 bases from V and 0 from J, leaving 11 bases between them. CDR3 amino acids: CASSYLGQSSGNTIYF. The CDR3 nucleotides read TGTGCCAGCAGTTACCTTGGACAGAGCTCTGGAAACACCATATATTTT.

The J gene is TRBJ2-1, the V gene TRBV11-2; possible D gene TRBD2, 5 bases. The CDR3 has 15 residues. The germline CDR1 and CDR2 sequences are SGHAT and FQNNGV. V was cut by 4 bases and J by 5 bases, with 15 bases left in between. CDR3 sequence reads: CASSSAGNRDNEQFF. The CDR3, as DNA: TGTGCCAGCAGCTCGGCCGGGAACCGAGACAATGAGCAGTTCTTC.

The chain combines TRBV13 with TRBJ1-1; TRBD1 aligns across 12 bases. Germline trimming cut 4 bases from V and 4 bases from J; bases unmatched to any gene: 10. CDR1 and CDR2 (germline): PRHDT, FYEKMQ (reference sequence). CDR3 length equals 17 residues. As DNA, the CDR3 is TGTGCCAGCAGCTACCGGGACAGGGGGCTCGGGGGCACTGAAGCTTTCTTT. Translation gives CASSYRDRGLGGTEAFF. Filled out from reference TRBV13 and TRBJ1-1, the complete variable domain reads AAGVIQSPRHLIKEKRETATLKCYPIPRHDTVYWYQQGPGQDPQFLISFYEKMQSDKGSIPDRFSAQQFSDYHSELNMSSLELGDSALYFCASSYRDRGLGGTEAFFGQGTRLTVV.

This clone was recorded once. The V and J genes are TRBV6-5 and TRBJ1-2; D gene ambiguous. CDR3 length: 13 residues. Trimming removed 4 bases from V and 1 base from J, with 7 bases in between. Germline-derived CDR1 and CDR2 are MNHEY and SVGAGI. The CDR3 nucleotides read TGTGCCAGCAGTTCGACGGGTAACTATGGCTACACCTTC. Translated: CASSSTGNYGYTF.

This chain links TRBV25-1 with TRBJ2-7; 9 nucleotides agree with TRBD1. The CDR3 has 15 residues. CDR1 and CDR2 from the germline V gene are MGHDK and SYGVNS. V was pared by 7 bases and J by 1 base, with 8 bases of the junction left unmatched. CDR3 DNA sequence: TGTGCCAGCACCCATAACGGACAGGGGTCCTACGAGCAGTACTTC. It codes for CASTHNGQGSYEQYF.

The chain links TRBV7-8 to TRBJ2-3; 9 nucleotides align to TRBD2. Trimming removed 0 bases from V and 1 base from J; junction bases left unmatched: 8. This CDR3 spans 18 amino acids. Germline V gene sequence: CDR1 SGHVS, CDR2 FQNEAQ. The CDR3 sequence is CASSLAGGVAGGTDTQYF. The CDR3 nucleotides are TGTGCCAGCAGCTTAGCGGGGGGGGTAGCGGGAGGCACAGATACGCAGTATTTT.

This clone came up once. The V and J genes are TRBV4-1 and TRBJ1-3; no clear D gene. Germline V lookup: CDR1 MGHRA, CDR2 YSYEKL. V lost 3 bases, J lost 4 bases, and 34 bases lay in between. CDR3 length: 22 amino acids. CDR3 DNA: TGCGCCAGCAGCCACAAAGAGATGGACGTTGGGAGGCCTTCGTTGTACGGAAACACCATATATTTT. The encoded protein is CASSHKEMDVGRPSLYGNTIYF.

The chain recombines TRBV6-5 with TRBJ2-1; TRBD2 matches at 9 bases. The CDR3 contains 12 residues. Germline V gene lookup returns CDR1 MNHEY and CDR2 SVGAGI. After removal of 7 bases from V and 10 bases from J, the junction contained 5 bases not matched to a gene. The chain's CDR3 is CASTSGGLEQFF. The DNA for the CDR3 is TGTGCCAGCACCAGCGGGGGGCTAGAGCAGTTCTTC.

This clone was counted once. The rearrangement joins TRBV29-1 to TRBJ2-7; 9 bases agree with TRBD2. The germline V gene encodes CDR1 SQVTM and CDR2 ANQGSEA. J lost 4 bases, V lost 4 bases, and 8 bases had no gene match. The CDR3 contains 14 residues. CDR3 residues: CSVALRLADYEQYF. The CDR3, as DNA: TGCAGCGTTGCGCTGAGACTAGCGGATTACGAGCAGTACTTC.

This chain links TRBV10-3 with TRBJ2-5; TRBD1 agrees at 12 bases. The ends lost 7 bases at V and 1 base at J; junction bases unmatched: 4. The CDR3 extends over 15 amino acids. The germline V gene encodes CDR1 ENHRY and CDR2 SYGVKD. CDR3 in DNA: TGTGCCATCACCCCGGGACAGGGGGCCCAAGAGACCCAGTACTTC. It encodes CAITPGQGAQETQYF.

The chain is built from TRBV5-1 and TRBJ2-7; 7 bases are a match to TRBD2. This CDR3 has 15 residues. V lost 6 bases to trimming and J lost 2 bases; unmatched junction nucleotides: 11. Germline V CDR1 and CDR2: SGHRS, YFSETQ. The chain's CDR3 is CASTQTAGSPYEQYF. The CDR3 DNA is TGCGCCAGCACACAAACAGCGGGAAGCCCCTACGAGCAGTACTTC.

This rearrangement joins TRBV2 to TRBJ1-2; no clear D gene. Germline V gives CDR1 SNHLY, CDR2 FYNNEI. Trimming left V 5 bases short and J 0 bases short, with 10 bases between. The length of the CDR3 is 14 residues. The CDR3 spells CASSLETPNYGYTF. CDR3 sequence (DNA): TGTGCCAGCAGTCTGGAGACCCCTAACTATGGCTACACCTTC. Full variable domain (remainder filled in from reference TRBV2 and TRBJ1-2): EPEVTQTPSHQVTQMGQEVILRCVPISNHLYFYWYRQILGQKVEFLVSFYNNEISEKSEIFDDQFSVERPDGSNFTLKIRSTKLEDSAMYFCASSLETPNYGYTFGSGTRLTVV.

The genes are TRBV5-1 and TRBJ2-3; maybe TRBD1 (6 bases). Germline CDR1 and CDR2: SGHRS and YFSETQ. This CDR3 contains 15 residues. V was cut by 4 bases and J by 3 bases, with 15 bases left in between. This CDR3 reads CASSPRGGITDTQYF. DNA of the CDR3: TGCGCCAGCAGCCCCCGAGGGGGTATAACAGATACGCAGTATTTT.

The rearrangement uses TRBV6-1 and TRBJ2-7; a possible D gene is TRBD1 (5 bases). The germline V gene encodes CDR1 MNHNS and CDR2 SASEGT. The CDR3 totals 15 residues. V was cut by 3 bases and J by 2 bases, with 14 bases left in between. CDR3 region: CASSETADGAYEQYF. The CDR3 DNA sequence: TGTGCCAGCAGTGAGACAGCCGACGGAGCCTACGAGCAGTACTTC.

The chain uses TRBV14 and TRBJ1-4; D is uncertain. This CDR3 spans 16 amino acids. V was cut by 4 bases and J by 0 bases, with 12 bases left in between. The germline V gene encodes CDR1 SGHDN and CDR2 FVKESK. This chain's CDR3 is CASSPKERTTNEKLFF. As DNA, the CDR3 is TGTGCCAGCAGCCCAAAGGAGAGGACAACTAATGAAAAACTGTTTTTT.